The next 5 T cell receptor beta chains were all read from a single sample in a study of control samples from healthy donors and cancer patients. Produced via immunoSEQ multiplex PCR; TCRdb's table is partial and in-frame only. The data hold about 120,000 clones, with 80% to 90% observed a single time. Input material: PBMCs. All receptors come from a woman aged 50 to 60 with colorectal cancer.

The chain couples TRBV28 to TRBJ1-6, with TRBD1 as a possible D gene (5 bases). CDR3 length: 14 amino acids. CDR1 MDHEN and CDR2 SYDVKM come from the germline V gene. Trimming removed 11 bases from V and 9 bases from J, with 20 bases in between. CDR3 sequence: CALNTQGRSSPLHF. CDR3 DNA sequence: TGTGCCCTAAACACCCAGGGTCGTTCTTCACCCCTCCACTTT.

The chain links TRBV18 to TRBJ1-3; 10 bases are a match to TRBD1. The V gene end was trimmed by 4 bases and the J gene end by 8 bases; junction bases not matched to a gene: 2. Germline V gives CDR1 KGHSH, CDR2 LQKENI. The CDR3 covers 13 residues. This CDR3 reads CASSRDRGYTIYF. The CDR3, as DNA: TGTGCCAGCTCACGGGACAGGGGTTACACCATATATTTT.

The V call is TRBV2, the J call TRBJ1-5, with D uncertain. The V gene lost 4 bases and the J gene lost 4 bases, with 17 bases spanning the gap. The CDR3 runs to 16 residues. Germline values: CDR1 SNHLY, CDR2 FYNNEI. In nucleotides, the CDR3 is TGTGCCAGCAGTGCTTACTCCGGGATTCCTAATCAGCCCCAGCATTTT. This sequence encodes CASSAYSGIPNQPQHF.

This clone has just one count. Other DNA sequences in the sample encode the same CDR3. The gene calls are TRBV18 and TRBJ2-3; D not resolved. Germline lookup yields CDR1 KGHSH and CDR2 LQKENI. The CDR3 spans 12 residues. Between the trimmed V and J ends, which lost 3 bases and 2 bases, there was a span of 3 bases. CDR3 in amino acids: CASSPNTDTQYF. CDR3 nucleotide sequence: TGTGCCAGCTCACCGAACACAGATACGCAGTATTTT.

The V and J genes are TRBV28 and TRBJ1-1; D call uncertain. Trimming removed 5 bases from V and 1 base from J, with 14 bases in between. Germline loops: CDR1 MDHEN, CDR2 SYDVKM. The CDR3 is made up of 15 amino acids. CDR3: CASSPWGGQNTEAFF. The DNA of the CDR3 is TGTGCCAGCAGTCCCTGGGGAGGGCAGAACACTGAAGCTTTCTTT.